This TCR beta chain was obtained from a study of a mutant IDH1 vaccine in newly diagnosed glioma. Study-wide context: Onset of vaccination occurred 4-6 weeks following radiotherapy alone, or with temozolomide cycles. Treated patients comprised 62.5% males and 37.5% females, mean age roughly 40 years. Earlier therapy was either radiotherapy, temozolomide, or both, and most got both.

The CDR3 covers 15 residues. With 2 bases clipped from V and 1 base from J, the junction kept 6 bases outside the gene matches. Per the germline V gene, CDR1 is GTSNPN and CDR2 is SVGIG (reference sequence). On this clone itself: Its antigen is not identified.

Assay: immunoSEQ multiplex PCR; the TCRdb copy retains only in-frame clones and omits some. In the table there are about 43,000 clones, approximately 84% of which are singletons. Time point of the sample: week 23, last vaccination. It was 300 ug of mutant IDH1 20-mer peptide that made up each vaccine dose, given with topical imiquimod. This receptor was taken from a young woman with glioma. Some clones in this sample may be carry-over from other donors' samples. The chain has TRBV30 and TRBJ2-7, with 9 bases that match TRBD2. The input for sequencing was PBMCs, taken from a glioma patient whose treatment included an IDH1 peptide vaccine. The CDR3 nucleotides read TGTGCCTGGAGTCGAGGCGCGGGAGGGTCCTACGAGCAGTACTTC. It is translated as CAWSRGAGGSYEQYF.